Below, 17 T cell receptor beta chains from the same sample are listed, as sequenced in a study of T-cell memory formation after mild COVID-19. In TCRdb, the 5' RACE reads were re-called with MiXCR into one record per CDR3 protein. This table has fewer than 95,000 distinct CDR3 sequences, 13% appearing once. Sequencing was performed on PBMCs or a T cell subset sorted from them (not recorded which). These receptors came from an adult woman who had mild COVID-19 (a few samples of this study predate the infection). Cell type and time point are not known.

The table lists this clonotype with a few counts. The V and J genes are TRBV25-1 and TRBJ2-7; TRBD1 might be the D (6 bases). Germline CDR1 and CDR2: MGHDK and SYGVNS. This CDR3 region has 13 residues. Trimming pared 2 bases from V and 4 bases from J, leaving 9 bases between. The DNA of the CDR3 is TGTGCCAGCAGTGAAACAGGGCCGTACGAGCAGTACTTC. Protein product: CASSETGPYEQYF.

This chain joins TRBV11-2 and TRBJ2-1; possibly TRBD1 or TRBD2 for D (6 bases each). Trimming shortened V by 6 bases and J by 1 base, and 7 bases separated the two germline ends. There are 13 residues in the CDR3. Per the germline V gene, CDR1 is SGHAT and CDR2 is FQNNGV. The CDR3 here is CASRGGSYNEQFF. Written as DNA, the CDR3 is TGTGCCAGCAGAGGGGGGTCCTACAATGAGCAGTTCTTC.

This clonotype occurred a few times. The chain employs TRBV25-1 and TRBJ2-1; TRBD1 might be the D (7 bases). The germline CDR1 and CDR2 sequences are MGHDK and SYGVNS. The V gene lost 2 bases and the J gene lost 8 bases, with 19 bases spanning the gap. There are 16 residues in the CDR3. CDR3 protein: CASSERGRGPPDEQFF. DNA of the CDR3: TGTGCCAGCAGTGAAAGGGGGCGGGGCCCACCGGATGAGCAGTTCTTC.

The V gene is TRBV29-1, the J gene TRBJ2-1; possibly TRBD2 for D (6 bases). Germline values: CDR1 SQVTM, CDR2 ANQGSEA. Trimming shortened V by 0 bases and J by 7 bases, and 13 bases separated the two germline ends. CDR3 length equals 14 residues. CDR3 bases: TGCAGCGTTGAAGATCGGGAGTATCGGAATGAGCAGTTCTTC. Amino acid sequence: CSVEDREYRNEQFF.

This clonotype was counted many times. The DNA for the CDR3 is TGCAGCGTTGAGGCGCACGACTATGGCTACACCTTC. This gives the protein CSVEAHDYGYTF. The rearrangement joins TRBV29-1 to TRBJ1-2, with no clear D. With 3 bases removed from V and 3 bases from J, the gap between germline ends came to 8 bases. CDR1 is SQVTM and CDR2 is ANQGSEA in the germline V gene. This CDR3 comprises 12 residues.

This clonotype was recorded at least ten times. The J gene is TRBJ2-1, the V gene TRBV7-2; TRBD2 matches at 7 bases. With 7 bases clipped from V and 4 bases from J, the junction kept 16 bases outside the gene matches. CDR1 and CDR2 (germline): SGHTA, FQGNSA. This CDR3 comprises 17 residues. DNA of the CDR3: TGTGCCAGCACCCCATGGCCCCCGACGGGAGGATACAATGAGCAGTTCTTC. It codes for CASTPWPPTGGYNEQFF. Looking up the rest from reference TRBV7-2 and TRBJ2-1 gives the full variable domain: GAGVSQSPSNKVTEKGKDVELRCDPISGHTALYWYRQSLGQGLEFLIYFQGNSAPDKSGLPSDRFSAERTGGSVSTLTIQRTQQEDSAVYLCASTPWPPTGGYNEQFFGPGTRLTVL.

A few counts support this clonotype. At one end the junction does not follow the germline gene, possibly because of a read error. The chain is built from TRBV7-9 and TRBJ1-2; D is unresolved. The germline V gene encodes CDR1 SEHNR and CDR2 FQNEAQ (reference sequence). The CDR3 sequence is 12 residues long. The CDR3 reads CASSLARTSDSF. The DNA of the CDR3 is TGTGCCAGCAGCTTAGCTCGTACATCAGATTCCTTC. Full variable domain (outside the CDR3, taken from reference TRBV7-9 and TRBJ1-2): DTGVSQNPRHKITKRGQNVTFRCDPISEHNRLYWYRQTLGQGPEFLTYFQNEAQLEKSRLLSDRFSAERPKGSFSTLEIQRTEQGDSAMYLCASSLARTSDSFGSGTRLTVV.

This clonotype was detected a few times. This CDR3 is CATRTGGPGELFF. CDR3 nucleotides: TGCGCCACCCGGACAGGGGGCCCTGGGGAGCTGTTTTTT. The chain has TRBV10-2 and TRBJ2-2; TRBD1 agrees at 11 bases. CDR3 length equals 13 residues. V lost 10 bases, J lost 8 bases, and 6 bases stayed unmatched. Germline assignment: CDR1 WSHSY and CDR2 SAAADI.

The rearrangement links TRBV9 to TRBJ2-3; 10 nucleotides align to TRBD2. Germline lookup yields CDR1 SGDLS and CDR2 YYNGEE. The ends lost 7 bases at V and 4 bases at J; junction bases unmatched: 6. The CDR3 is 14 residues long. CDR3 residues: CASRPGLASDTQYF. Written as DNA, the CDR3 is TGTGCCAGCCGGCCGGGACTAGCGTCAGATACGCAGTATTTT.

The chain's CDR3 is CASSPDMDFTDTQYF. The CDR3 DNA follows: TGCGCCAGCAGCCCCGACATGGATTTCACAGATACGCAGTATTTT. The rearrangement links TRBV5-1 to TRBJ2-3; D is unclear. CDR1 and CDR2 from the germline V gene are SGHRS and YFSETQ. This CDR3 spans 15 amino acids. Trimming took 4 bases from V and 2 from J, leaving 14 bases between them.

This sequence joins TRBV3-1 and TRBJ1-1; 9 bases fit TRBD1. Losses at the gene ends were 5 bases for V and 5 bases for J; bases not matched to a gene: 12. From germline, CDR1 is LGHDT and CDR2 YNNKEL (reference sequence). This CDR3 spans 16 amino acids. The CDR3, as DNA: TGTGCCAGCAGCAGGACAGGGGCCGCCTCCATTACTGAAGCTTTCTTT. Its protein is CASSRTGAASITEAFF.

This clonotype was seen more than once but under ten times. V and J are TRBV18 and TRBJ2-1; D may be TRBD1 (6 bases). The ends were cut back, 4 bases at V and 6 bases at J, with 10 bases in the middle. Germline V gene sequence: CDR1 KGHSH, CDR2 LQKENI. This CDR3 has 13 amino acids. CDR3 protein: CASSQQGRNEQFF. The CDR3 DNA follows: TGTGCCAGCTCACAACAGGGACGCAATGAGCAGTTCTTC.

This chain joins TRBV7-2 and TRBJ1-2; D unclear. The V and J ends lost 3 bases and 0 bases respectively, with 17 bases between them. The germline V gene has CDR1 SGHTA and CDR2 FQGNSA. This CDR3 has 17 amino acids. The CDR3 DNA is TGTGCCAGCAGCTTTGATTTGTCCGTGGGCCCTAACTATGGCTACACCTTC. This gives the protein CASSFDLSVGPNYGYTF.

A few counts support this clonotype. The chain links TRBV6-5 to TRBJ1-6; no clear D. The length of the CDR3 is 19 residues. Germline V gives CDR1 MNHEY, CDR2 SVGAGI. The V end lost 0 bases, the J end lost 0 bases, and 15 bases lay between the germline ends. The CDR3 protein is CASSYSIGADLSYNSPLHF. Here the CDR3 DNA reads TGTGCCAGCAGTTACTCGATAGGTGCAGACCTCTCCTATAATTCACCCCTCCACTTT.

This chain uses TRBV11-3 with TRBJ1-2; D remains unclear. Trimming shortened V by 3 bases and J by 6 bases, and 17 bases separated the two germline ends. The germline CDR1 and CDR2 sequences are SGHNT and YENEEA. This CDR3 is built from 15 residues. In nucleotides, the CDR3 is TGTGCCAGCAGCTTTGGGCGGTCGAGGGTTAATGGCTACACCTTC. Encoded protein: CASSFGRSRVNGYTF.

This clonotype came up a few times. The rearrangement uses TRBV6-2 or TRBV6-3 and TRBJ2-3; 9 bases align to TRBD2. The CDR3 sequence is 19 residues long. The V and J ends lost 2 bases and 2 bases, in that order; junction bases with no gene match: 14. The germline gives CDR1 MNHEY, CDR2 SVGEGT. CDR3 sequence reads: CASSYPLSPRTSDTDTQYF. The CDR3, as DNA: TGTGCCAGCAGTTACCCGCTTTCCCCCAGGACTAGCGACACAGATACGCAGTATTTT.

At least ten counts were recorded for this clonotype. This rearrangement joins TRBV15 to TRBJ2-5, with 10 positions matching TRBD1. Germline V gives CDR1 LNHNV, CDR2 YYDKDF (reference sequence). This CDR3 region has 16 residues. Germline trimming cut 0 bases from V and 3 bases from J; bases unmatched to any gene: 4. This chain's CDR3 is CATSRELGTGEETQYF. CDR3 bases: TGTGCCACCAGCAGAGAACTCGGGACAGGGGAAGAGACCCAGTACTTC. Drawing the rest from reference TRBV15 and TRBJ2-5, the complete variable domain is DAMVIQNPRYQVTQFGKPVTLSCSQTLNHNVMYWYQQKSSQAPKLLFHYYDKDFNNEADTPDNFQSRRPNTSFCFLDIRSPGLGDTAMYLCATSRELGTGEETQYFGPGTRLLVL.